A single sample gave rise to the 6 T cell receptor beta chains below, sequenced in a study of T-cell reconstitution after alpha-beta-depleted transplantation in children. Unique molecular identifiers were used to barcode this TCRbeta library. TCRdb reanalysed the PCR reads using MiXCR and keeps one entry per CDR3 protein. The sample has 330,000 or so distinct CDR3 sequences; roughly 9.1% are singletons. The specimen comprised PBMCs, sampled before TCRalphabeta/CD19-depleted stem cell transplant. These receptors were taken from a boy under two years old with acute myeloid leukemia, due to receive a stem cell transplant.

The chain employs TRBV6-5 and TRBJ2-7, with 11 bases matching TRBD1. The ends lost 0 bases at V and 5 bases at J; junction bases unmatched: 3. The germline gives CDR1 MNHEY, CDR2 SVGAGI. The CDR3 covers 15 residues. CDR3 in amino acids: CASSYSDRGLNEQYF. CDR3 in DNA: TGTGCCAGCAGTTACTCGGACAGGGGGCTAAACGAGCAGTACTTC.

Notes on this clonotype: This may come from a read error, since a much larger clone is one base off. The rearrangement uses TRBV10-3 and TRBJ2-4; D perhaps matches TRBD1 (6 bases). The germline gives CDR1 ENHRY, CDR2 SYGVKD. The CDR3 has 15 residues. CDR3 loop: CAIIGQGLSKNTQYF. In DNA form, the CDR3 reads TGTGCCATCATAGGTCAGGGGCTGTCAAAAAACACTCAGTACTTC.

This clonotype was seen more than once but under ten times. The gene calls are TRBV4-3 and TRBJ2-7; 7 nucleotides match TRBD2. Germline V gives CDR1 LGHNA, CDR2 YSLEER. CDR3 length: 14 residues. Trimming took 1 base from V and 5 from J; bases not matched to a gene: 5. CDR3 sequence: CASSQGGGWDEQYF. In nucleotides, the CDR3 is TGCGCCAGCAGCCAAGGGGGAGGGTGGGACGAGCAGTACTTC.

This clonotype was detected many times. Here the CDR3 reads CSARVTGNTIYF. In DNA form, the CDR3 reads TGCAGTGCTAGAGTCACTGGAAACACCATATATTTT. V and J are TRBV20-1 and TRBJ1-3; no reliable D call. The CDR3 covers 12 residues. V was cut by 1 base and J by 2 bases, with 3 bases left in between. CDR1 is DFQATT, CDR2 SNEGSKA, per germline (reference sequence).

This clonotype was seen at least ten times. The chain joins TRBV5-5 to TRBJ1-5; D is unclear. CDR3 length: 14 amino acids. V lost 4 bases, J lost 2 bases, and 10 bases lay in between. The V gene's germline CDR1 is SGHKS and CDR2 YYEKEE (reference sequence). CDR3 DNA sequence: TGTGCCAGCAGCGCGGAGGGTGGCAATCAGCCCCAGCATTTT. Its translation is CASSAEGGNQPQHF.

This clonotype was seen ten or more times. The chain recombines TRBV28 with TRBJ2-5, with a possible D match to TRBD2 (6 bases). This CDR3 comprises 14 residues. Germline CDR1 reads MDHEN; CDR2 reads SYDVKM. Trimming cost V 3 bases and J 4 bases, with 12 bases left between them. The CDR3: CASSFVMGGETQYF. In nucleotides, the CDR3 is TGTGCCAGCAGTTTCGTTATGGGAGGAGAGACCCAGTACTTC.